This T cell receptor beta chain was documented in a study of identical twins. TCRdb passed the 5' RACE reads through MiXCR, listing each CDR3 protein once. The data hold roughly 700,000 distinct CDR3 sequences, with 8.6% observed a single time. V was trimmed by 2 bases and J by 3 bases, leaving 14 bases between them. Per the germline V gene, CDR1 is MNHEY and CDR2 is SVGEGT. The CDR3 covers 15 residues. There are a few counts of this clonotype. The same data also went into a second study, on yellow fever vaccine responses in identical twins.

This TCR was sampled from a woman under 30 in good health. This rearrangement joins TRBV6-2 or TRBV6-3 to TRBJ2-7; no firm D call. Sequenced sample: PBMCs. CDR3 in amino acids: CASSYGLLGDYEQYF. In DNA form, the CDR3 reads TGTGCCAGCAGTTACGGTCTATTAGGCGACTACGAGCAGTACTTC.